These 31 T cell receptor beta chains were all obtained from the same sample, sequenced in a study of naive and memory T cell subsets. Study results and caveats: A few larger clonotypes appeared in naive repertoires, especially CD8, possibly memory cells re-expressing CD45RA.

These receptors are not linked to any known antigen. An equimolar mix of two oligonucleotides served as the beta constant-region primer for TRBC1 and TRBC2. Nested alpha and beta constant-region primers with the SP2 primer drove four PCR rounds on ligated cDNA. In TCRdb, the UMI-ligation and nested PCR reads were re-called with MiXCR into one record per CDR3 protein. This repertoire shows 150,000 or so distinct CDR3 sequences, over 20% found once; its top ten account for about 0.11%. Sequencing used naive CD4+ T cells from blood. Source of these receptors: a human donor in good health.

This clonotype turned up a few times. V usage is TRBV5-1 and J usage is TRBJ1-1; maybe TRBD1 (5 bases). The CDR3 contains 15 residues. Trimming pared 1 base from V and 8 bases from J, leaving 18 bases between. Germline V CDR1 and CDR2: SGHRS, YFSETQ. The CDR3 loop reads CASSLSLGTTKEAFF. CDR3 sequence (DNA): TGCGCCAGCAGCTTGAGTTTGGGGACGACCAAAGAAGCTTTCTTT.

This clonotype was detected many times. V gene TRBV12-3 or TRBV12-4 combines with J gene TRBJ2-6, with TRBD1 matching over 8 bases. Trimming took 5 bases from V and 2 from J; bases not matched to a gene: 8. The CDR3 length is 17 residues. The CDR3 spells CASSPGQGLAGANVLTF. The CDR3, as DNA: TGTGCCAGCAGTCCCGGACAGGGACTGGCTGGGGCCAACGTCCTGACTTTC.

CDR3 DNA: TGTGCCAGCAGCGTGAACGAGGGGCAGCCCCAGCATTTT. Translated, it gives CASSVNEGQPQHF. This chain links TRBV7-6 with TRBJ1-5; possibly TRBD1 for D (5 bases). CDR1 and CDR2 from the germline V gene are SGHVS and FNYEAQ. The V gene lost 5 bases and the J gene lost 7 bases, with 12 bases spanning the gap. The CDR3 spans 13 residues.

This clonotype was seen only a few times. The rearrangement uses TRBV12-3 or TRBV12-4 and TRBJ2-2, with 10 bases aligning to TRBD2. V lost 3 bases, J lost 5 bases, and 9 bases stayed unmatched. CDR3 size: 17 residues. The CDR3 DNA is TGTGCCAGCAGTTTTAAGCGGGAGGGCCGGGGTACCGGGGAGCTGTTTTTT. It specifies CASSFKREGRGTGELFF.

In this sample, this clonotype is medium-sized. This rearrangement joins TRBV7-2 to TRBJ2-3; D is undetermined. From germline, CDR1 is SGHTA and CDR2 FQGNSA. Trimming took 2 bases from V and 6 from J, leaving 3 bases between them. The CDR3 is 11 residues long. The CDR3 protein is CASSLTDTQYF. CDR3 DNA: TGTGCCAGCAGCTTAACGGATACGCAGTATTTT.

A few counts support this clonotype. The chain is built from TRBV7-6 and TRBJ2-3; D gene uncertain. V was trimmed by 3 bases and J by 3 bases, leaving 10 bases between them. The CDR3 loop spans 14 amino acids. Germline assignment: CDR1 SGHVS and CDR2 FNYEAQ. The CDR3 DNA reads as TGTGCCAGCAGCTTGGGCTTCGGGACAGATACGCAGTATTTT. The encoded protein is CASSLGFGTDTQYF.

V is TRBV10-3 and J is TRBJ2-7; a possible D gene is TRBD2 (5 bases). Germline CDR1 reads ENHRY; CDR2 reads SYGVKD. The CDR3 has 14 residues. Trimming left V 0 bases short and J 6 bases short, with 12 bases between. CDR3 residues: CAISESEARGEQYF. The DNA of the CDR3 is TGTGCCATCAGTGAGTCTGAAGCCCGGGGCGAGCAGTACTTC.

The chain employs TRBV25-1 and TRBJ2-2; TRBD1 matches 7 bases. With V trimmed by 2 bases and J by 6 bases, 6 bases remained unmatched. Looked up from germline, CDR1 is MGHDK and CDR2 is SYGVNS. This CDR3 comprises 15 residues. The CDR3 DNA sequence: TGTGCCAGCAGTGAAGTCTGGCAGGGGGCCGGGGAGCTGTTTTTT. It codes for CASSEVWQGAGELFF.

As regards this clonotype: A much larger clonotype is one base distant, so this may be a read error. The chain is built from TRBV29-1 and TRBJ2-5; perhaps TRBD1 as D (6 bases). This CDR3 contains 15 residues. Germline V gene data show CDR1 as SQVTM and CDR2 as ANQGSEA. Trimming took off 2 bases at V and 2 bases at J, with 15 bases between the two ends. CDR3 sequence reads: CSVERLGGRQETQYF. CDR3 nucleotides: TGCAGCGTTGAACGTCTTGGGGGCAGACAAGAGACCCAGTACTTC.

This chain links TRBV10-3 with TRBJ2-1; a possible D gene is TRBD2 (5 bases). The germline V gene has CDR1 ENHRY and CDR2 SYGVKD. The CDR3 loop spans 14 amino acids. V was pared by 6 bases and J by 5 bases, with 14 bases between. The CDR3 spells CAIRGPTSNNEQFF. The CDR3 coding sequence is TGTGCCATCAGAGGTCCCACTAGTAACAATGAGCAGTTCTTC.

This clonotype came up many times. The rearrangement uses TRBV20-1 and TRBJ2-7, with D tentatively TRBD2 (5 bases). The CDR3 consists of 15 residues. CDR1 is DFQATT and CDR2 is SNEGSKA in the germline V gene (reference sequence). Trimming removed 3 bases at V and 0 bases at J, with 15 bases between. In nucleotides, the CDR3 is TGCAGTGCTAGTCTCCCTCTTGGGAGCTCCTACGAGCAGTACTTC. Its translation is CSASLPLGSSYEQYF.

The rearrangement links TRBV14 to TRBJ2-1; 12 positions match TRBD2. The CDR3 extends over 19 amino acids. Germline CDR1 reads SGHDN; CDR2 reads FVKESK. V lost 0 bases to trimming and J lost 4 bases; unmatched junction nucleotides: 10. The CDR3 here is CASSQDPRLAGDGYNEQFF. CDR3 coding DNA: TGTGCCAGCAGCCAAGACCCCCGACTAGCGGGAGACGGATACAATGAGCAGTTCTTC.

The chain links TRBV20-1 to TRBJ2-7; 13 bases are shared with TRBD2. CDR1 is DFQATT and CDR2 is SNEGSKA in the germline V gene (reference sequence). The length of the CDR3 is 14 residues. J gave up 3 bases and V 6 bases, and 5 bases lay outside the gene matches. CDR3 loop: CSAAGLAGVYEQYF. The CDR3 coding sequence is TGCAGTGCGGCCGGACTAGCGGGAGTCTACGAGCAGTACTTC.

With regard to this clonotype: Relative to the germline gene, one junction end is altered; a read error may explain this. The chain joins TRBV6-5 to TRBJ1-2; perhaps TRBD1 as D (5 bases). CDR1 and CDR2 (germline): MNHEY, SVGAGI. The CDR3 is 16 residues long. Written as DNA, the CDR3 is TGTGTCAGCAGTGCCCGTATCGGCGGGGGGGTCTATGGCTACACCTTC. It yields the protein CVSSARIGGGVYGYTF.

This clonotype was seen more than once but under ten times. CDR3 DNA sequence: TGCAGTGCTAGGGGGACAGGGGACTATGGCTACACCTTC. Its translation is CSARGTGDYGYTF. The chain uses TRBV20-1 and TRBJ1-2; 10 bases agree with TRBD1. J gave up 3 bases and V 3 bases, and 1 base lay outside the gene matches. The CDR3 contains 13 residues. In germline, CDR1 is DFQATT, CDR2 SNEGSKA (reference sequence).

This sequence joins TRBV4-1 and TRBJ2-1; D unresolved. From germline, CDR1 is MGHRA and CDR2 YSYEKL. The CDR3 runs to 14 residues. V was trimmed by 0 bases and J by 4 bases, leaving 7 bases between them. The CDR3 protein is CASSQEPAYNEQFF. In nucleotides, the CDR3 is TGCGCCAGCAGCCAAGAACCGGCGTACAATGAGCAGTTCTTC.

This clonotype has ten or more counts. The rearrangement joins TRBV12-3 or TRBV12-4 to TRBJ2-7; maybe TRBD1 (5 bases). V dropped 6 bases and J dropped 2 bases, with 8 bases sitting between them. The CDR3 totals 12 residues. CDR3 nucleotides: TGTGCCAGCAGCGACAGAGCCTACGAGCAGTACTTC. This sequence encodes CASSDRAYEQYF.

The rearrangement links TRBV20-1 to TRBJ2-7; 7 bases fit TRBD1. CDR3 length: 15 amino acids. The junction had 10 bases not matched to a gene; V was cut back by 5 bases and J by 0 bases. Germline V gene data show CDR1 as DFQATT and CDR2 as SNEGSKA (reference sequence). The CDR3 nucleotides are TGCAGTGCTTCGAAACCGGGACAGAGCTCCTACGAGCAGTACTTC. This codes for CSASKPGQSSYEQYF.

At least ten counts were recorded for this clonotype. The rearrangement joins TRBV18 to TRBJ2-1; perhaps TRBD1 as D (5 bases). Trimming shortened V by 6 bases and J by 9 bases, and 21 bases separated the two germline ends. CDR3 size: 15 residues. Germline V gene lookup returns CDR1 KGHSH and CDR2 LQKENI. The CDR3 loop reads CASSDQGRGLGEQFF. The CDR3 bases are TGTGCCAGCTCGGACCAGGGCCGCGGATTGGGTGAGCAGTTCTTC.

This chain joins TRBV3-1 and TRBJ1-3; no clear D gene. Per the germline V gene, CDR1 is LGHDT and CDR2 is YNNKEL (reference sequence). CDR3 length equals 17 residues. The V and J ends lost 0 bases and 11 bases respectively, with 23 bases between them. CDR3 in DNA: TGTGCCAGCAGCCAAGAAAGTGCAGGCGGGGTCGTAGCATCCATATATTTT. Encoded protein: CASSQESAGGVVASIYF.

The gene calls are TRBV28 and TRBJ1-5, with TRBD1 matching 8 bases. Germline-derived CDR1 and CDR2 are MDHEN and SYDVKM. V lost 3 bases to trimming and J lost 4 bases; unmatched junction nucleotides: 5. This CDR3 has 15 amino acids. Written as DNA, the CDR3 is TGTGCCAGCAGTTTCTTGGACAGGGCGAATCAGCCCCAGCATTTT. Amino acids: CASSFLDRANQPQHF.

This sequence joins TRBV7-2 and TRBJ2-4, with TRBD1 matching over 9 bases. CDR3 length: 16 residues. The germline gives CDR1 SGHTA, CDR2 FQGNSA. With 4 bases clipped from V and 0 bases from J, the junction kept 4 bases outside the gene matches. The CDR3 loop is CASSYGTGLAKNIQYF. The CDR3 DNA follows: TGTGCCAGCAGCTACGGGACAGGGTTAGCCAAAAACATTCAGTACTTC.

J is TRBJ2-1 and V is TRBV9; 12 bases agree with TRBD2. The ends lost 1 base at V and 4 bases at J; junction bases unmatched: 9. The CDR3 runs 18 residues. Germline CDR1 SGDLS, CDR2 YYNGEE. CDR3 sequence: CASSVSASGRAIYNEQFF. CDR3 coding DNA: TGTGCCAGCAGCGTATCGGCTAGCGGGAGGGCCATTTACAATGAGCAGTTCTTC.

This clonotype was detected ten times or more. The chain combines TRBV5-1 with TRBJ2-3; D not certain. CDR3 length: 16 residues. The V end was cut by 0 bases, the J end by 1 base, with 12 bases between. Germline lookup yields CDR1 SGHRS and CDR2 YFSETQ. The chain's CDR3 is CASSLGHKLRTDTQYF. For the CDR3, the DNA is TGCGCCAGCAGCTTGGGGCACAAGTTGCGCACAGATACGCAGTATTTT.

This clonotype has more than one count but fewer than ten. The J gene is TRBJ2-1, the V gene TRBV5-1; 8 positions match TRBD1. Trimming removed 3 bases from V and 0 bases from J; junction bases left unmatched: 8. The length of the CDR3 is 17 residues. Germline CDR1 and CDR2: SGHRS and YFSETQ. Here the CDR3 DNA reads TGCGCCAGCAGCTCTGGACAGGGACTCGTCTCCTACAATGAGCAGTTCTTC. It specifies CASSSGQGLVSYNEQFF.

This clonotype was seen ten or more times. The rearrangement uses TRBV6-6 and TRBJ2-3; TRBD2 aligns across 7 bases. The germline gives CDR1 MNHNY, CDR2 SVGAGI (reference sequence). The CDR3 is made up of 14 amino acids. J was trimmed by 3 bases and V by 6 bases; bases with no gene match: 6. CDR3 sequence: CASRGGTRTDTQYF. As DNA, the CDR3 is TGTGCCAGCAGGGGAGGGACTCGGACAGATACGCAGTATTTT.

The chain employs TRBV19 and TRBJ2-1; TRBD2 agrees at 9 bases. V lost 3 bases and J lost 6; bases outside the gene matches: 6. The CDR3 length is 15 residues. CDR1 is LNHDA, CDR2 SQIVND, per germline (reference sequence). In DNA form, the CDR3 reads TGTGCCAGTAGTATGAGCGGGAGGCTCGGCAATGAGCAGTTCTTC. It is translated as CASSMSGRLGNEQFF.

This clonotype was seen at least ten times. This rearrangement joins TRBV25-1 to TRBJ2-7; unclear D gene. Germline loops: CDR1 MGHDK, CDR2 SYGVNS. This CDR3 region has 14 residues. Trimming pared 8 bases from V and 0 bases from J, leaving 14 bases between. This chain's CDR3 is CASLRCVRSYEQYF. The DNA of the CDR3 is TGTGCCAGCCTCCGTTGCGTCCGCTCCTACGAGCAGTACTTC.

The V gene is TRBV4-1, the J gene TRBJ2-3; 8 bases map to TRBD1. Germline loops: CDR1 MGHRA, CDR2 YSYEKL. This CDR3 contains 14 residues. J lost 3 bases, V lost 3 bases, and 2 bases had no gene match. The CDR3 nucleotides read TGCGCCAGCAGCCAGCAGGGGGCAACAGATACGCAGTATTTT. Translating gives CASSQQGATDTQYF.

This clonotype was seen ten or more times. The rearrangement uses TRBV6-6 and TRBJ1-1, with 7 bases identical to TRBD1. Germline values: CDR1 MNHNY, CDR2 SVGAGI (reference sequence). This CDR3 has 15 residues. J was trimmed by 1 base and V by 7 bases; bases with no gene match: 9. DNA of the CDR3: TGTGCCAGCACCTCTTACTCAGGGGGGAACACTGAAGCTTTCTTT. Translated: CASTSYSGGNTEAFF.

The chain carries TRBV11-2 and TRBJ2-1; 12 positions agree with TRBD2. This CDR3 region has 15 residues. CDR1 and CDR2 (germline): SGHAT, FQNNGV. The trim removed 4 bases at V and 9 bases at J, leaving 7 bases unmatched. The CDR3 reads CASSYRLAGVIEQFF. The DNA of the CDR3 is TGTGCCAGCAGCTACCGACTAGCGGGAGTGATTGAGCAGTTCTTC. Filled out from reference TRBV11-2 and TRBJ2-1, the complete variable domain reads EAGVAQSPRYKIIEKRQSVAFWCNPISGHATLYWYQQILGQGPKLLIQFQNNGVVDDSQLPKDRFSAERLKGVDSTLKIQPAKLEDSAVYLCASSYRLAGVIEQFFGPGTRLTVL.